The 2 T cell receptor beta chains below come from one sample, sequenced in a study of shared clonotypes between healthy human individuals. Profiled with immunoSEQ multiplex PCR; TCRdb holds only in-frame clones, not every one. The sample contains about 1.4 million clones, roughly 96% of which appear only once. The source material was naive CD4+ T cells sorted from blood. Specified subset: CD45RA+ positively selected. The receptors come from a man in his thirties or forties in good health.

The CDR3: CSVESRVHSGNTIYF. CDR3 DNA sequence: TGCAGCGTTGAGTCCCGGGTCCACTCTGGAAACACCATATATTTT. The genes are TRBV29-1 and TRBJ1-3, with D unresolved. CDR3 length equals 15 residues. The V gene lost 3 bases and the J gene lost 0 bases, with 12 bases spanning the gap. Germline V gene sequence: CDR1 SQVTM, CDR2 ANQGSEA.

The chain recombines TRBV5-5 with TRBJ2-7; TRBD2 matches at 8 bases. The junction had 5 bases not matched to a gene; V was cut back by 0 bases and J by 3 bases. CDR1 and CDR2 from the germline V gene are SGHKS and YYEKEE (reference sequence). The CDR3 consists of 15 residues. The CDR3 DNA reads as TGTGCCAGCAGCTTGGCCCCCCGGGGGGGCTACGAGCAGTACTTC. As protein: CASSLAPRGGYEQYF. Full variable domain (missing parts from reference TRBV5-5 and TRBJ2-7): DAGVTQSPTHLIKTRGQQVTLRCSPISGHKSVSWYQQVLGQGPQFIFQYYEKEERGRGNFPDRFSARQFPNYSSELNVNALLLGDSALYLCASSLAPRGGYEQYFGPGTRLTVT.